This T cell receptor (beta chain) was captured by sequencing in a study of cytomegalovirus exposure and HLA in healthy donors. Turning to the study itself: Earlier work reported 117 million unique TCR beta sequences from about 170 million T cells.

Study-wide results and limits: Versus the approximately 720-donor mean, an Asian-associated ancestry cluster reportedly showed fewer N-insertions in a later analysis. CMV serostatus was the sole immune exposure information available. Productive rates of about 90% or about 30% were seen for most TCR beta V segments in an earlier analysis.

With respect to this clone: Its antigen remains unknown. Additional DNA sequences in this sample encode the identical CDR3.

PCR employed 60 Vbeta and 13 Jbeta primers. Using immunoSEQ multiplex PCR, the repertoire was profiled, and TCRdb retains in-frame clones only, with some absent. The sample carries around 170,000 clones, around 79% recorded once. Source material: PBMCs. The clonotype originates from a woman aged 40 to 50 in good health and CMV-seronegative.

CDR3 in amino acids: CASSFPGDGETQYF. Here the CDR3 DNA reads TGTGCCAGCAGTTTCCCAGGGGACGGGGAGACCCAGTACTTC. This chain connects TRBV28 to TRBJ2-5; perhaps TRBD1 as D (6 bases). CDR1 MDHEN and CDR2 SYDVKM come from the germline V gene. The CDR3 consists of 14 residues. Trimming cost V 3 bases and J 5 bases, with 13 bases left between them.